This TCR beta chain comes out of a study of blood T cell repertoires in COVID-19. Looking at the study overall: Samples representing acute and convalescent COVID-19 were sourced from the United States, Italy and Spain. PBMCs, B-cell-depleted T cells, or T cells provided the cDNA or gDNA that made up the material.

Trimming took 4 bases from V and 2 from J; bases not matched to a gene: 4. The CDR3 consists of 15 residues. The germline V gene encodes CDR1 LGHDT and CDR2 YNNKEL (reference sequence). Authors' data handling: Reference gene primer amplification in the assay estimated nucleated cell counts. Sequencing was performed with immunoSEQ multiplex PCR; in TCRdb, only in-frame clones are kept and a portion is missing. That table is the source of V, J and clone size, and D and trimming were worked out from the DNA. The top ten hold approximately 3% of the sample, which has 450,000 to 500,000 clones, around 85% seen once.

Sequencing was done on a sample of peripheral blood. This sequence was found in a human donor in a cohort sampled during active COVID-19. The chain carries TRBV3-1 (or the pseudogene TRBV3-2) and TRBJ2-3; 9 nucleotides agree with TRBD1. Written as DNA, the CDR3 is TGTGCCAGCAGCCGGACAGGGGTCTACACAGATACGCAGTATTTT. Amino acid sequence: CASSRTGVYTDTQYF.